This T cell receptor (beta chain) emerged from a study of T-cell memory formation after mild COVID-19. Overall study results and limits: Detection of some responders pre-infection suggested pre-existing cross-reactive memory T cells participated. CD4+ contracting clones were mainly CM and EM; CD8+ ones, EMRA. While clones contracting from day 15 to 85 were balanced between CD4 and CD8, later expanders leaned CD4+.

This clonotype has more than one count but fewer than ten. Its target is not known. This CDR3 comprises 14 residues. The V gene end was trimmed by 8 bases and the J gene end by 5 bases; junction bases not matched to a gene: 5. In TCRdb, the 5' RACE reads were re-called with MiXCR into one record per CDR3 protein. The table shows approximately 490,000 distinct CDR3 sequences, with about a fifth occurring only once. V and J are TRBV12-3 or TRBV12-4 and TRBJ2-1, with 11 bases aligning to TRBD2. This TCR came from an adult woman who had mild COVID-19 (a few samples of this study predate the infection). Cell type and time point are not known. The sequencing sample was made of PBMCs or a T cell subset sorted from them (not recorded which). CDR3 loop: CASGTSGGHNEQFF. CDR3 sequence (DNA): TGTGCCAGCGGCACTAGCGGGGGTCACAATGAGCAGTTCTTC.